A single sample gave rise to the 32 T cell receptor beta chains below, sequenced in a study of T cell responses to AZD1222 COVID-19 vaccine. Clones were sequenced by immunoSEQ multiplex PCR, and TCRdb holds only the in-frame ones, with some missing. The profile shows over 150,000 clones, 87% of them singletons. This specimen consisted of peripheral blood, obtained 28 days after the second AZD1222 dose. The receptors shown here come from an adult who received the AZD1222 COVID-19 vaccine.

V gene TRBV6-2 or TRBV6-3 combines with J gene TRBJ2-3, with TRBD2 as a possible D gene (5 bases). V shed 2 bases and J shed 1 base, with 16 bases lying between them. Germline V gene sequence: CDR1 MNHEY, CDR2 SVGEGT. CDR3 size: 17 residues. CDR3 sequence: CASSYPTIMEGTDTQYF. CDR3 nucleotides: TGTGCCAGCAGTTACCCCACAATCATGGAGGGCACAGATACGCAGTATTTT.

The CDR3 sequence is CASSIVPGWVYGYTF. CDR3 in DNA: TGTGCCAGTAGTATTGTTCCAGGGTGGGTTTATGGCTACACCTTC. The V and J genes are TRBV19 and TRBJ1-2; weak D call: TRBD1 (5 bases). CDR1 LNHDA and CDR2 SQIVND come from the germline V gene (reference sequence). This CDR3 is 15 amino acids long. V lost 3 bases to trimming and J lost 5 bases, with 16 bases between them.

The chain links TRBV30 to TRBJ1-3; D call uncertain. V lost 3 bases and J 2 bases, leaving 11 bases between the germline ends. This CDR3 comprises 14 residues. Germline assignment: CDR1 GTSNPN and CDR2 SVGIG (reference sequence). The CDR3 spells CAWRPGNTGNTIYF. The CDR3 DNA sequence: TGTGCCTGGAGGCCCGGTAACACTGGAAACACCATATATTTT.

The J gene is TRBJ1-2, the V gene TRBV5-8; 8 bases agree with TRBD1. Germline CDR1 is SGHTS and CDR2 is YDEGEE. Losses at the gene ends were 3 bases for V and 3 bases for J; bases not matched to a gene: 4. This CDR3 has 14 residues. CDR3 region: CASSSGQGYYGYTF. CDR3 nucleotides: TGTGCCAGCAGCTCCGGACAGGGCTACTATGGCTACACCTTC.

In nucleotides, the CDR3 is TGTGCCAGCGGAAACAGGGACACTGAAGCTTTCTTT. Translation: CASGNRDTEAFF. This chain joins TRBV9 and TRBJ1-1; D might be TRBD1 (6 bases). CDR1 and CDR2 from the germline V gene are SGDLS and YYNGEE. This CDR3 has 12 amino acids. Trimming took off 7 bases at V and 3 bases at J, with 10 bases between the two ends.

The J gene is TRBJ2-4, the V gene TRBV7-9; D call uncertain. Germline V gives CDR1 SEHNR, CDR2 FQNEAQ (reference sequence). Deletions cut 5 bases from V and 7 bases from J, with 12 bases between. The CDR3 spans 13 residues. Here the CDR3 reads CASSLPERNIQYF. CDR3 nucleotide sequence: TGTGCCAGCAGCCTCCCTGAAAGGAACATTCAGTACTTC.

The chain combines TRBV5-1 with TRBJ2-2; D is unresolved. The germline gives CDR1 SGHRS, CDR2 YFSETQ. V was pared by 3 bases and J by 3 bases, with 6 bases between. The CDR3 consists of 13 residues. The CDR3 loop reads CASSSTYTGELFF. Written as DNA, the CDR3 is TGCGCCAGCAGCTCGACCTACACCGGGGAGCTGTTTTTT. The whole variable domain, remainder taken from reference TRBV5-1 and TRBJ2-2, is KAGVTQTPRYLIKTRGQQVTLSCSPISGHRSVSWYQQTPGQGLQFLFEYFSETQRNKGNFPGRFSGRQFSNSRSEMNVSTLELGDSALYLCASSSTYTGELFFGEGSRLTVL.

The rearrangement joins TRBV7-9 to TRBJ1-1, with D possibly matching TRBD1 (5 bases). CDR1 SEHNR and CDR2 FQNEAQ come from the germline V gene (reference sequence). The V end lost 6 bases, the J end lost 3 bases, and 14 bases lay between the germline ends. The CDR3 has 14 residues. CDR3 region: CASRGLRGDTEAFF. The DNA for the CDR3 is TGTGCCAGCAGGGGGCTCCGGGGGGACACTGAAGCTTTCTTT.

The chain carries TRBV19 and TRBJ1-6; 9 nucleotides match TRBD1. V trimming: 7 bases; J trimming: 9 bases; junction bases outside the gene matches: 7. The V gene's germline CDR1 is LNHDA and CDR2 SQIVND (reference sequence). The CDR3 has 14 residues. The CDR3 reads CASKRDRETSPLHF. The CDR3 DNA sequence: TGTGCCAGTAAGCGGGACAGGGAGACTTCACCCCTCCACTTT. Full variable domain (outside the CDR3, taken from reference TRBV19 and TRBJ1-6): DGGITQSPKYLFRKEGQNVTLSCEQNLNHDAMYWYRQDPGQGLRLIYYSQIVNDFQKGDIAEGYSVSREKKESFPLTVTSAQKNPTAFYLCASKRDRETSPLHFGNGTRLTVT.

This clone showed up just a few times. The chain has TRBV4-2 and TRBJ2-7, with 7 positions matching TRBD1. The CDR3 extends over 16 amino acids. V trimming: 0 bases; J trimming: 0 bases; junction bases outside the gene matches: 5. Germline V gene sequence: CDR1 LGHNA, CDR2 YNFKEQ. CDR3 DNA: TGTGCCAGCAGCCAAGATATGGACAGGTTCTCCTACGAGCAGTACTTC. It codes for CASSQDMDRFSYEQYF.

The chain carries TRBV12-5 and TRBJ2-7, with 9 bases lining up with TRBD1. Germline V lookup: CDR1 LGHNT, CDR2 FRNRAP. This CDR3 has 15 residues. V shed 6 bases, J shed 4 bases, and the junction held 10 bases outside the gene matches. CDR3 in DNA: TGTGCTAGTGGGCAGGGACAGGGAAGGTTTTACGAGCAGTACTTC. It yields the protein CASGQGQGRFYEQYF.

The chain has TRBV24-1 and TRBJ2-3, with a tentative D call TRBD1 (5 bases). Germline V gene lookup returns CDR1 KGHDR and CDR2 SFDVKD. CDR3 length equals 17 residues. Trimming removed 3 bases at V and 1 base at J, with 16 bases between. CDR3 coding DNA: TGTGCCACCAGTGATCCCTCCCAAAGGGGCGGCACAGATACGCAGTATTTT. This codes for CATSDPSQRGGTDTQYF.

A few counts support this clone. V and J are TRBV23-1 and TRBJ1-1; TRBD1 matches 9 bases. TRBV23-1 is marked as an open reading frame, function uncertain. J gave up 5 bases and V 3 bases, and 7 bases lay outside the gene matches. This CDR3 spans 15 amino acids. CDR3 amino acids: CASSHQGQGGTEAFF. As DNA, the CDR3 is TGCGCCAGCAGTCACCAGGGACAGGGTGGGACTGAAGCTTTCTTT.

The chain couples TRBV5-1 to TRBJ1-2, with D possibly TRBD1 on 5 matching bases. CDR1 and CDR2 from the germline V gene are SGHRS and YFSETQ. The V end was cut by 3 bases, the J end by 8 bases, with 17 bases between. The CDR3 consists of 14 residues. CDR3 nucleotide sequence: TGCGCCAGCAGCTCCCCTGTGGTGGGACGGGGCTACACCTTC. Protein sequence: CASSSPVVGRGYTF.

This chain joins TRBV13 and TRBJ1-5; TRBD1 aligns across 9 bases. Germline values: CDR1 PRHDT, CDR2 FYEKMQ (reference sequence). CDR3 length: 15 amino acids. V lost 0 bases to trimming and J lost 7 bases; unmatched junction nucleotides: 4. CDR3: CASSLGRTGDQPQHF. CDR3 in DNA: TGTGCCAGCAGCTTAGGACGGACAGGGGACCAGCCCCAGCATTTT.

The chain is built from TRBV7-2 and TRBJ2-7; D remains ambiguous. CDR3 length equals 13 residues. Deletions cut 7 bases from V and 3 bases from J, with 13 bases between. Germline V gene lookup returns CDR1 SGHTA and CDR2 FQGNSA. Written as DNA, the CDR3 is TGTGCCAGCACCCCCTATGGTGGCTACGAGCAGTACTTC. Protein sequence: CASTPYGGYEQYF. Full variable domain (rest looked up from reference TRBV7-2 and TRBJ2-7): GAGVSQSPSNKVTEKGKDVELRCDPISGHTALYWYRQSLGQGLEFLIYFQGNSAPDKSGLPSDRFSAERTGGSVSTLTIQRTQQEDSAVYLCASTPYGGYEQYFGPGTRLTVT.

The chain links TRBV11-2 to TRBJ1-6, with 7 bases aligning to TRBD1. V lost 5 bases and J lost 7; bases outside the gene matches: 8. This CDR3 region has 15 residues. Germline V gene lookup returns CDR1 SGHAT and CDR2 FQNNGV. CDR3 sequence (DNA): TGTGCCAGCAGCCCTAACCGACAGGGCAATTCACCCCTCCACTTT. As protein: CASSPNRQGNSPLHF.

The chain has TRBV28 and TRBJ2-2; D is perhaps TRBD1 (5 bases). Deletions cut 6 bases from V and 6 bases from J, with 11 bases between. In germline, CDR1 is MDHEN, CDR2 SYDVKM. This CDR3 comprises 13 residues. CDR3 coding DNA: TGTGCCAGCAGGGCAGGGTTTCCCGGGGAGCTGTTTTTT. Protein sequence: CASRAGFPGELFF.

As regards this clone: Compared with germline, one end of the junction differs, possibly owing to a read error. This chain joins TRBV6-2 or TRBV6-3 and TRBJ2-5; no reliable D call. CDR1 is MNHEY and CDR2 is SVGEGT in the germline V gene. CDR3 size: 13 residues. CDR3: CASSYVLMTGRHF. DNA of the CDR3: TGTGCCAGCAGTTATGTGTTGATGACCGGCAGGCACTTC.

The CDR3, as DNA: TGTGCCAGCAGTCAAGACGGGGCCAATGAGCAGTTCTTC. It translates to CASSQDGANEQFF. The chain carries TRBV6-4 and TRBJ2-1, with D perhaps being TRBD1 or TRBD2 (5 bases each). The CDR3 is made up of 13 amino acids. The ends were cut back, 5 bases at V and 6 bases at J, with 11 bases in the middle. The V gene's germline CDR1 is MRHNA and CDR2 SNTAGT.

This chain connects TRBV4-1 to TRBJ1-2; TRBD1 matches at 7 bases. V was clipped by 1 base and J by 4 bases; unmatched bases: 12. From germline, CDR1 is MGHRA and CDR2 YSYEKL. This CDR3 region has 17 residues. In DNA, the CDR3 is TGCGCCAGCAGCCAAGTCCAAGGGGGCCCAGGGCGCTATGGCTACACCTTC. Translating it yields CASSQVQGGPGRYGYTF.

The chain uses TRBV19 and TRBJ2-5; 12 bases align to TRBD2. This CDR3 is 15 amino acids long. V dropped 5 bases and J dropped 5; count of bases not matched to a gene: 6. Germline V lookup: CDR1 LNHDA, CDR2 SQIVND (reference sequence). The CDR3 spells CASSPSGGAVETQYF. DNA for the CDR3: TGTGCCAGTAGTCCTAGCGGGGGGGCCGTGGAGACCCAGTACTTC.

The V gene is TRBV3-1 (or the pseudogene TRBV3-2), the J gene TRBJ2-7, with 9 bases aligning to TRBD1. The V segment lost 3 bases and the J segment 4 bases; nucleotides outside the gene matches: 10. Germline CDR1 and CDR2: LGHDT and YNNKEL (reference sequence). There are 16 residues in the CDR3. The CDR3, as DNA: TGTGCCAGCAGCCAGACCGGGACAGGGCGTTTGTACGAGCAGTACTTC. Its translation is CASSQTGTGRLYEQYF.

The chain combines TRBV29-1 with TRBJ2-2, with TRBD2 matching over 10 bases. Germline V gene data show CDR1 as SQVTM and CDR2 as ANQGSEA. This CDR3 has 14 amino acids. The V and J ends lost 6 bases and 4 bases, in that order; junction bases with no gene match: 5. CDR3 residues: CSVPSGGGTGELFF. The CDR3 coding sequence is TGCAGCGTACCTAGCGGGGGTGGCACCGGGGAGCTGTTTTTT.

The chain combines TRBV13 with TRBJ1-4; TRBD1 agrees at 12 bases. With V trimmed by 4 bases and J by 2 bases, 2 bases remained unmatched. The CDR3 consists of 16 residues. Germline loops: CDR1 PRHDT, CDR2 FYEKMQ (reference sequence). CDR3 nucleotides: TGTGCCAGCAGCTGGGGACAGGGGGCGACTAATGAAAAACTGTTTTTT. It codes for CASSWGQGATNEKLFF.

The V and J genes are TRBV18 and TRBJ1-1; tentatively, D is TRBD1 (5 bases). Trimming left V 3 bases short and J 2 bases short, with 16 bases between. The CDR3 extends over 16 amino acids. The germline V gene has CDR1 KGHSH and CDR2 LQKENI. The chain's CDR3 is CASSPILGQGNTEAFF. Written as DNA, the CDR3 is TGTGCCAGCTCACCGATACTGGGGCAGGGCAACACTGAAGCTTTCTTT.

V and J are TRBV24-1 and TRBJ1-1; D remains unclear. CDR3 length: 15 amino acids. V lost 7 bases, J lost 0 bases, and 14 bases lay in between. In germline, CDR1 is KGHDR, CDR2 SFDVKD. The CDR3 sequence: CATRNPVYMNTEAFF. DNA of the CDR3: TGTGCCACCAGGAACCCAGTGTACATGAACACTGAAGCTTTCTTT.

A single count supports this clone. The J gene is TRBJ2-7, the V gene TRBV10-3; D ambiguous. The CDR3 is 12 residues long. Trimming left V 8 bases short and J 2 bases short, with 10 bases between. Germline V gives CDR1 ENHRY, CDR2 SYGVKD. CDR3 sequence reads: CAIRTITYEQYF. CDR3 coding DNA: TGTGCCATCCGCACTATTACCTACGAGCAGTACTTC.

The chain has TRBV3-1 (or the pseudogene TRBV3-2) and TRBJ1-1; 7 nucleotides match TRBD1. Germline V gene lookup returns CDR1 LGHDT and CDR2 YNNKEL (reference sequence). This CDR3 has 14 amino acids. Trimming at V came to 2 bases and at J to 4 bases, leaving 4 bases not matched to a gene. The CDR3 coding sequence is TGTGCCAGCAGCCAACAGGGGGGAGGCACTGAAGCTTTCTTT. Protein sequence: CASSQQGGGTEAFF.

V gene TRBV4-3 combines with J gene TRBJ1-3, with no clear D. The V end was cut by 0 bases, the J end by 4 bases, with 7 bases between. CDR3 length: 14 residues. Per germline, CDR1 LGHNA and CDR2 YSLEER. This CDR3 is CASSQDRIGNTIYF. In DNA, the CDR3 is TGCGCCAGCAGCCAAGACCGAATCGGAAACACCATATATTTT.

This chain links TRBV6-1 with TRBJ1-2; the match to TRBD1 covers 7 bases. V lost 1 base and J lost 11; bases outside the gene matches: 10. The CDR3 length is 14 residues. Germline lookup yields CDR1 MNHNS and CDR2 SASEGT. The CDR3 here is CASSEDFLVQGYTF. In DNA, the CDR3 is TGTGCCAGCAGTGAAGATTTTTTAGTACAGGGGTACACCTTC.

The V and J genes are TRBV4-3 and TRBJ1-1; no clear D. V was shortened by 0 bases and J by 1 base, with 9 bases between the two germline ends. Germline V gives CDR1 LGHNA, CDR2 YSLEER. The length of the CDR3 is 15 residues. DNA of the CDR3: TGCGCCAGCAGCCAAGATATTGTCAGGAACACTGAAGCTTTCTTT. As protein: CASSQDIVRNTEAFF.